This TCR beta chain was observed in a study of blood T cell repertoires in COVID-19 (dated by TCRdb to 2018 to 2020). In terms of the full investigation: Samples covering the acute and convalescent phases of COVID-19 were provided by collaborators in the United States, Italy and Spain. Nearly every sample came with metadata listing a de-identified subject ID, COVID-19 status, age in years and sex. A freely available public database, intended as a resource for researchers studying the immune response to SARS-CoV-2, is where the repertoires were released. Where HLA class I and class II types were available, the types were taken from metadata supplied by the sample provider, not from assay-based typing. Deeply sampled blood TCRbeta repertoires from subjects exposed to, actively infected with, or recovered from COVID-19 were included in the dataset. The material from the prospective study consisted of cDNA or gDNA derived from T cells, B-cell-depleted T cells, or PBMCs. The samples were drawn from two sources: the first 160 participants of the ongoing ImmuneRACE study, and 1,000 to 1,500 subjects contributed by 6 global collaborators. The full study reports these points: Clinical and demographic metadata were provided uncurated, with the amount varying by source and participant.

CDR1 and CDR2 are read off the germline V gene as MNHNS and SASEGT. Measured from the cysteine to the phenylalanine, the CDR3 is 15 residues long. Only CDR3 DNA is held: 45 bases, read in frame from base 1. Germline trimming: 5 bases from V, 6 bases from J; junction bases outside gene matches: 10. As regards this clone: The clone's antigen remains unknown. No quality values exist for individual bases; no much larger clone is one base distant.

TCRbeta CDR3 regions were amplified from genomic DNA by means of the immunoSEQ Assay, a bias-controlled multiplex PCR. The paper's data handling went like this. The number of nucleated cells in each sample was estimated by amplification of reference gene primers within the assay. To quantify the absolute abundance of each unique TCRbeta CDR3 rearrangement, sequence reads were collapsed and filtered. For each sample, productive Simpson clonality was calculated as the square root of Simpson's diversity index over productive rearrangements. Entries here come from immuneACCESS through TCRdb and include only in-frame sequences with V and J called. Some clones fail to appear in such tables; in the studies checked, an unresolved V gene covers under half of the shortfall, and the cause of the remainder is unknown. The D gene and trimming were derived from the DNA, and the V and J assignments and clone size from that table. The sample table records 350,000 to 400,000 clones; 85% to 90% of these occur just once. Of the sample, 0.97% is held by the ten largest clones.

Participants in the prospective study were aged roughly 18 to 89 years, lived in 20 to 30 United States geographic areas, and enrolled through a virtual design. Cohort assignment in the prospective study relied on participant-reported clinical history from a screening survey and a study questionnaire. In the prospective study, whole blood, serum and a nasopharyngeal or oropharyngeal swab were collected from each participant by mobile phlebotomists. Prospective study participants could optionally give additional blood draws and questionnaires over an approximately 2-month period. Prospective study blood samples were shipped either frozen or at room temperature before DNA extraction.

The sequence links TRBV6-1 to TRBJ1-2; 9 central nucleotides agree with TRBD1. The sequence was collected from a woman aged 25-40 years with acute COVID-19. Sequenced sample: PBMCs or T cells enriched from blood (not recorded which). The bases read TGTGCCAGCAGTCCGCCCACAGGGGGCGTAAATGGCTACACCTTC. It is translated as CASSPPTGGVNGYTF.